This is a list of T cell receptor beta chains from one sample in a study of T cell repertoires in cytomegalovirus infection. From the reads, TCRdb called clonotypes with MiXCR, one entry per CDR3 protein. Among 100,000 to 150,000 distinct CDR3 sequences listed, 7.5% to 9% were seen once. Material for sequencing was PBMCs. The receptor set was obtained from a human donor in good health (CMV status not recorded). Some clones in this sample may be carry-over from other donors' samples. Each CDR3 is given with its conserved first and last residue. The D gene is left open where the match is weak. Clone size appears in some rows only: once, few, many, or a class for an expanded clone.

size	J	V	D	CDR3	DNA
-	TRBJ1-4	TRBV19	-	CAIAGPGGEKLFF	TGTGCCATTGCGGGACCAGGAGGAGAAAAACTGTTTTTT
many	TRBJ1-5	TRBV2	-	CASSGGIRSGVQPQHF	TGTGCCAGCAGTGGGGGTATACGGTCAGGGGTTCAGCCCCAGCATTTT
-	TRBJ2-7	TRBV29-1	-	CSVVTASYEQYF	TGCAGCGTTGTGACTGCCTCCTACGAGCAGTACTTC
many	TRBJ1-1	TRBV3-1	-	CASSQDLGQVETEAFF	TGTGCCAGCAGCCAAGATCTGGGGCAGGTTGAAACTGAAGCTTTCTTT
many	TRBJ2-7	TRBV3-1	-	CASSPRGSYEQYF	TGTGCCAGCAGCCCGAGGGGGTCGTACGAGCAGTACTTC
few	TRBJ1-1	TRBV29-1	TRBD1	CSGSGGVTEAFF	TGCAGCGGATCAGGGGGGGTGACTGAAGCTTTCTTT
few	TRBJ2-5	TRBV18	-	CASSPLGTGYEAQYF	TGTGCCAGCTCACCGCTCGGGACGGGGTATGAGGCCCAGTACTTC
-	TRBJ2-1	TRBV2	-	CASSKTGSYNEQFF	TGTGCCAGCAGCAAGACGGGAAGCTACAATGAGCAGTTCTTC
many	TRBJ2-1	TRBV5-6	TRBD1	CASSLDVDRGEQFF	TGTGCCAGCAGCTTGGACGTGGACAGGGGTGAGCAGTTCTTC
-	TRBJ1-2	TRBV2	-	CASSSQARQRDGYTF	TGTGCCAGCAGCTCTCAGGCGCGTCAGCGAGATGGCTACACCTTC
many	TRBJ2-1	TRBV7-2	TRBD1	CASSLRGQLNPNNEQFF	TGTGCCAGCAGCCTAAGGGGACAGCTAAACCCTAACAATGAGCAGTTCTTC
many	TRBJ2-3	TRBV28	TRBD2	CASQRGGGDTQYF	TGTGCCAGCCAGCGGGGGGGGGGGGATACGCAGTATTTT
many	TRBJ2-1	TRBV7-2	-	CASSPEVGNNEQFF	TGTGCCAGCAGCCCCGAAGTAGGAAACAATGAGCAGTTCTTC
many	TRBJ1-2	TRBV2	-	CASSEIWGQGYTF	TGTGCCAGCAGTGAAATCTGGGGTCAAGGCTACACCTTC
few	TRBJ2-3	TRBV29-1	-	CSTRLTSSTDTQYF	TGCAGCACAAGACTAACTTCTAGCACAGATACGCAGTATTTT
many	TRBJ2-1	TRBV10-3	-	CAIGGGAFGEQFF	TGTGCCATCGGAGGGGGGGCCTTTGGTGAGCAGTTCTTC
many	TRBJ1-6	TRBV6-5	-	CASSYGNSPLHF	TGTGCCAGCAGTTACGGTAATTCACCCCTCCACTTT
many	TRBJ1-3	TRBV28	-	CASSSGVPNTIYF	TGTGCCAGCAGTTCAGGGGTTCCGAACACCATATATTTT
many	TRBJ2-5	TRBV5-4	-	CASGRKGETQYF	TGTGCCAGCGGGAGGAAGGGAGAGACCCAGTACTTC
many	TRBJ2-1	TRBV12-3/TRBV12-4	TRBD1	CASSADRGSYNEQFF	TGTGCCAGCAGCGCGGACAGGGGATCGTACAATGAGCAGTTCTTC
many	TRBJ2-5	TRBV12-3/TRBV12-4	-	CASSLGRAGTQYF	TGTGCCAGCAGTTTGGGGCGAGCCGGGACCCAGTACTTC
-	TRBJ2-3	TRBV27	-	CASSFFGSRAVMQYF	TGTGCCAGCAGTTTTTTTGGCAGCCGGGCAGTTATGCAGTATTTT
-	TRBJ1-1	TRBV28	TRBD1	CASRPPGQGGRPFF	TGTGCCAGCAGACCACCGGGACAGGGGGGTAGGCCTTTCTTT
many	TRBJ2-7	TRBV11-2	-	CASSPGWASYEQYF	TGTGCCAGCAGCCCAGGTTGGGCCTCCTACGAGCAGTACTTC
many	TRBJ2-5	TRBV5-1	-	CASSLEGHYQETQYF	TGCGCCAGCAGCTTGGAGGGACACTACCAAGAGACCCAGTACTTC
-	TRBJ1-1	TRBV29-1	-	CSVETGVNTEAFF	TGCAGCGTTGAAACGGGGGTGAACACTGAAGCTTTCTTT
many	TRBJ2-1	TRBV5-1	TRBD2	CASSPGRGANNEQFF	TGCGCCAGCAGCCCAGGGCGGGGGGCAAACAATGAGCAGTTCTTC
many	TRBJ2-3	TRBV20-1	-	CSARDTRLSYTQYF	TGCAGTGCTAGAGATACCCGCCTGAGTTATACGCAGTATTTT
-	TRBJ2-2	TRBV5-5	-	CASSVWTGGELFF	TGTGCCAGCAGCGTTTGGACGGGCGGGGAGCTGTTTTTT
few	TRBJ2-7	TRBV20-1	TRBD1	CSATRGTGASYEQYF	TGCAGTGCGACGCGCGGGACAGGGGCTTCCTACGAGCAGTACTTC
many	TRBJ2-6	TRBV11-2	-	CASSYPGANVLTF	TGTGCCAGCAGCTACCCTGGGGCCAACGTCCTGACTTTC
many	TRBJ2-3	TRBV29-1	TRBD2	CSALTGGGGTDTQYF	TGCAGCGCCCTCACGGGGGGGGGCGGCACAGATACGCAGTATTTT
-	TRBJ1-3	TRBV29-1	TRBD1	CSVDGDSESGNTIYF	TGCAGCGTTGACGGGGACAGCGAGTCTGGAAACACCATATATTTT
many	TRBJ2-2	TRBV7-2	-	CASSLNMNTGELFF	TGTGCCAGCAGCTTAAATATGAACACCGGGGAGCTGTTTTTT
many	TRBJ1-1	TRBV7-8	-	CASSLDATLNTEAFF	TGTGCCAGCAGCTTAGACGCTACCTTGAACACTGAAGCTTTCTTT
once	TRBJ2-1	TRBV20-1	TRBD2	CSARGLAGTRGEQFF	TGCAGTGCTAGAGGACTAGCGGGGACAAGGGGTGAGCAGTTCTTC
-	TRBJ2-7	TRBV7-2	TRBD2	CASSGGGLAASVREQYF	TGTGCCAGCAGCGGGGGGGGACTAGCGGCTAGTGTCCGCGAGCAGTACTTC
many	TRBJ1-6	TRBV12-3/TRBV12-4	-	CASSFGGRGNSPLHF	TGTGCCAGCAGTTTCGGGGGGCGCGGGAATTCACCCCTCCACTTT